One and the same sample provided the 2 T cell receptor beta chains below, sequenced in a study of blood T cell repertoires in COVID-19. Some clones are missing from TCRdb's copy, which holds only in-frame ones; the method was immunoSEQ multiplex PCR. Among approximately 150,000 clones, about four fifths were seen once, and the ten largest hold around 3.7%. The sample taken for sequencing was peripheral blood. These receptors all come from a man aged 70-80 years who had recovered from COVID-19.

This chain uses TRBV19 with TRBJ2-7; tentatively, D is TRBD2 (5 bases). Germline CDR1 and CDR2: LNHDA and SQIVND (reference sequence). The length of the CDR3 is 14 residues. V lost 5 bases and J lost 3, with 14 bases in between. CDR3 sequence reads: CASSLRGKNYEQYF. The CDR3 coding sequence is TGTGCCAGTAGTCTACGGGGAAAAAACTACGAGCAGTACTTC.

This clone was counted once. The V and J genes are TRBV6-1 and TRBJ2-4; 12 bases fit TRBD2. Per germline, CDR1 MNHNS and CDR2 SASEGT. This CDR3 spans 13 amino acids. V lost 5 bases to trimming and J lost 10 bases; unmatched junction nucleotides: 3. CDR3 nucleotide sequence: TGTGCCAGCAGTTCCGGGACTAGCGGGATTCAGTACTTC. It yields the protein CASSSGTSGIQYF.